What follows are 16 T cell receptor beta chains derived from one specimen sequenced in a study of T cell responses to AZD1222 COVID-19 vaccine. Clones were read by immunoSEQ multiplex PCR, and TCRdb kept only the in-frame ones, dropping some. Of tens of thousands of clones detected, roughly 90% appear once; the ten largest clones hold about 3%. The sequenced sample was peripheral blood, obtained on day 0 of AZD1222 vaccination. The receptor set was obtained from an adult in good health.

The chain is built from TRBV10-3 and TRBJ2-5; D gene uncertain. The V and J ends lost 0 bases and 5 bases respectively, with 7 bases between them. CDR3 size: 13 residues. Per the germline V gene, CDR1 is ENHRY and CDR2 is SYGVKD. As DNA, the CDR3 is TGTGCCATCAGTGAGTCAGGGTTGGAGACCCAGTACTTC. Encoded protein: CAISESGLETQYF.

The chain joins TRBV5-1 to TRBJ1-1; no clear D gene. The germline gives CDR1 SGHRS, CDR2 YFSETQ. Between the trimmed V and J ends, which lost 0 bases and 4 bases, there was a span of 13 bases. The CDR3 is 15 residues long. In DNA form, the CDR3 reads TGCGCCAGCAGCTTGGAGCCAGAGTGGATCACTGAAGCTTTCTTT. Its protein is CASSLEPEWITEAFF.

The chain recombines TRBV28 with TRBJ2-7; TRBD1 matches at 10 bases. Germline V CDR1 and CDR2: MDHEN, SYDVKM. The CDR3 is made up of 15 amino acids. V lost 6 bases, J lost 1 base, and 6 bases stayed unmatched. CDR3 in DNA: TGTGCCAGCAGCTCCGGACAGGGGGGATCCTACGAGCAGTACTTC. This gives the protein CASSSGQGGSYEQYF. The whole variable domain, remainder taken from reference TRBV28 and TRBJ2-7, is DVKVTQSSRYLVKRTGEKVFLECVQDMDHENMFWYRQDPGLGLRLIYFSYDVKMKEKGDIPEGYSVSREKKERFSLILESASTNQTSMYLCASSSGQGGSYEQYFGPGTRLTVT.

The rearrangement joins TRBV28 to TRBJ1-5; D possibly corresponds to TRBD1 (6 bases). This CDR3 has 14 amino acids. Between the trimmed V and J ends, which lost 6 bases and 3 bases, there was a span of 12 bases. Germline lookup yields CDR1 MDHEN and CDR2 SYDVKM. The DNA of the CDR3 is TGTGCCAGCAGGGGGGGACAAATCAATCAGCCCCAGCATTTT. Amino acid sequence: CASRGGQINQPQHF.

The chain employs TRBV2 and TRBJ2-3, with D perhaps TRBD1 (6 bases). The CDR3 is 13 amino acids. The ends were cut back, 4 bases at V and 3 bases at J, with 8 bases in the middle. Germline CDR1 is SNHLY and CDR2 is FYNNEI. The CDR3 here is CASSGQETDTQYF. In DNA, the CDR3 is TGTGCCAGCAGTGGACAGGAGACAGATACGCAGTATTTT.

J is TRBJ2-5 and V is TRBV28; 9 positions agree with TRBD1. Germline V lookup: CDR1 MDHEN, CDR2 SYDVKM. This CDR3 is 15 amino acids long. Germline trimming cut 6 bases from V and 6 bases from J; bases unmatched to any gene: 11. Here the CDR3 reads CASSKGKQGAKTQYF. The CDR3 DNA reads TGTGCCAGCAGCAAGGGGAAACAGGGGGCAAAGACCCAGTACTTC. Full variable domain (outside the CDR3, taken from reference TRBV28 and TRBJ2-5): DVKVTQSSRYLVKRTGEKVFLECVQDMDHENMFWYRQDPGLGLRLIYFSYDVKMKEKGDIPEGYSVSREKKERFSLILESASTNQTSMYLCASSKGKQGAKTQYFGPGTRLLVL.

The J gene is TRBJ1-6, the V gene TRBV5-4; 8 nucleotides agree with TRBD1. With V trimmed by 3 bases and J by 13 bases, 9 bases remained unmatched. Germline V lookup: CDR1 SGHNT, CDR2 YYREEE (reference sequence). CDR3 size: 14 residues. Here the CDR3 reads CASSYRDRPWPLHF. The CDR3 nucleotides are TGTGCCAGCAGCTACCGGGACAGGCCTTGGCCCCTCCACTTT.

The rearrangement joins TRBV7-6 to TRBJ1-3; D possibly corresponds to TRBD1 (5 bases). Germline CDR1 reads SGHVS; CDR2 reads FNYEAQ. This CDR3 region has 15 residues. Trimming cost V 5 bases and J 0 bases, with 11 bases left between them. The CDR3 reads CASSRDPSSGNTIYF. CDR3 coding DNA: TGTGCCAGCAGCCGGGACCCTAGCTCTGGAAACACCATATATTTT.

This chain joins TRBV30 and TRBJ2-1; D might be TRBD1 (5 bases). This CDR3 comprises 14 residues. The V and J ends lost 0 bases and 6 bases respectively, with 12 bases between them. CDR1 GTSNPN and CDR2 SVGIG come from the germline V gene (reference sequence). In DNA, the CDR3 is TGTGCCTGGAGTGTACCAGGGCCTCTCAATGAGCAGTTCTTC. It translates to CAWSVPGPLNEQFF.

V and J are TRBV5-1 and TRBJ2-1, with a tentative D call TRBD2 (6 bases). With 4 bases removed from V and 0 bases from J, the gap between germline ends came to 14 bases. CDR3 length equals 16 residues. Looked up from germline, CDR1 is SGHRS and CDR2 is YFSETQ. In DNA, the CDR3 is TGCGCCAGCAGCAGCGCGGAGGGAAGCTCCTACAATGAGCAGTTCTTC. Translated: CASSSAEGSSYNEQFF.

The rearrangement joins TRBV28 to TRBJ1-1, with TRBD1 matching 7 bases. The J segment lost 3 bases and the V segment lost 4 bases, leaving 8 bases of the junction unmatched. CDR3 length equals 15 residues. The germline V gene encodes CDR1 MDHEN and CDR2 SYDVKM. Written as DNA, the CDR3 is TGTGCCAGCAGTTCTTACAGGGGTTCGGACACTGAAGCTTTCTTT. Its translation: CASSSYRGSDTEAFF.

CDR3 DNA sequence: TGCGCCAGCAGCTTCGTAGGAGCGGAGACCCAGTACTTC. Amino acids: CASSFVGAETQYF. The rearrangement joins TRBV5-1 to TRBJ2-5, with D unresolved. In germline, CDR1 is SGHRS, CDR2 YFSETQ. This CDR3 spans 13 amino acids. Trimming stripped 2 bases from V and 5 bases from J, with 10 bases between.

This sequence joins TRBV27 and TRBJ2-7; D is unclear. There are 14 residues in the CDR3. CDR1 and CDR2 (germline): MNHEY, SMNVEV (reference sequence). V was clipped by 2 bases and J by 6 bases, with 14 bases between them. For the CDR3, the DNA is TGTGCCAGCAGTTTAGAAGGTCAGACCTTCGAGCAGTACTTC. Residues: CASSLEGQTFEQYF.

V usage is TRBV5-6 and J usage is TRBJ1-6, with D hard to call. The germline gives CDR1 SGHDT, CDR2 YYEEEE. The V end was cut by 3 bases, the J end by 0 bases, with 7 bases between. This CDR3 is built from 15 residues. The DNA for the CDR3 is TGTGCCAGCAGCTGGGCAAGCTCCTATAATTCACCCCTCCACTTT. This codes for CASSWASSYNSPLHF.

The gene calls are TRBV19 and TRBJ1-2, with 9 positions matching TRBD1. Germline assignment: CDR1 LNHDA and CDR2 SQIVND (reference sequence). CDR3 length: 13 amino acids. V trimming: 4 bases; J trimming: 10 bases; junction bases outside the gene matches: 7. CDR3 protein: CASSNRDRETYTF. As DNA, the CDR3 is TGTGCCAGTAGTAACCGGGACAGGGAGACCTACACCTTC.

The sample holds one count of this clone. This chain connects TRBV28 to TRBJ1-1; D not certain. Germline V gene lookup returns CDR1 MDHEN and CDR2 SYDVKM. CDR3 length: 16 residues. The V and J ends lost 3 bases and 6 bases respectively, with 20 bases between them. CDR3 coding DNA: TGTGCCAGCAGTTTGAAATCGGGAAGGGTTAAGTCTGAAGCTTTCTTT. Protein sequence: CASSLKSGRVKSEAFF.